The rows below give T cell receptor beta chains drawn from one sample of a study of cytomegalovirus exposure and HLA in healthy donors. Produced via immunoSEQ multiplex PCR; TCRdb's table is partial and in-frame only. The sample totals approximately 120,000 clones; its top ten clones hold roughly 0.94%. The sequenced material came from PBMCs. All receptors come from a man aged 18 to 35 in good health and CMV-seronegative. CDR3s include the opening cysteine and the closing phenylalanine or tryptophan. A D gene is named only where the DNA matches it firmly.

V gene	J gene	D gene	CDR3 DNA	CDR3 protein
TRBV27	TRBJ1-1	TRBD1	TGTGCCAGCAGTTTAACCCGGGACAGTGGGGCTTTCTTT	CASSLTRDSGAFF
TRBV9	TRBJ1-1	-	TGTGCCAGCAGCCCCCCTCGGGGGAACACTGAAGCTTTCTTT	CASSPPRGNTEAFF
TRBV23-1	TRBJ1-4	TRBD1	TGCGCCAGCAGGGAACAGGGGGCTAATGAAAAACTGTTTTTT	CASREQGANEKLFF
TRBV19	TRBJ2-1	TRBD1	TGTGCCAGTGCCACCCCGACAGGGAGCTCTAGGAATGAGCAGTTCTTC	CASATPTGSSRNEQFF
TRBV5-1	TRBJ1-1	-	TGCGCCAGCAGCACACCCCAGGCGGGGTTAGCTTTCTTT	CASSTPQAGLAFF
TRBV5-1	TRBJ1-4	TRBD1	TGCGCCAGCACCCAGGGGGGTACTAATGAAAAACTGTTTTTT	CASTQGGTNEKLFF
TRBV10-1	TRBJ1-1	-	TGCGCCAGCAGGCCAAACACAAACACTGAAGCTTTCTTT	CASRPNTNTEAFF
TRBV29-1	TRBJ2-6	TRBD1	TGCAGCGTCCTCCCCGGGACAGGGGCCCTCCCACCTGGGGCCAACGTCCTGACTTTC	CSVLPGTGALPPGANVLTF
TRBV5-1	TRBJ1-4	TRBD1	TGCGCCAGCAGCTTAACAGGGGCAGGTGAAAAACTGTTTTTT	CASSLTGAGEKLFF
TRBV11-2	TRBJ1-1	TRBD1	TGTGCCAGCAGCCCCTCCAAGGGGACAGGGAACACTGAAGCTTTCTTT	CASSPSKGTGNTEAFF
TRBV10-3	TRBJ2-3	-	TGTGCCATCAGTGACAGGGCGAAAGATACGCAGTATTTT	CAISDRAKDTQYF
TRBV2	TRBJ1-1	-	TGTGCCAGCAGTGAGTCCCTACCGTCGATTGAAGATTTCTTT	CASSESLPSIEDFF
TRBV25-1	TRBJ2-7	-	TGTGCCAGCAGTGAACCACCCGGGACTGCTTCCTACGAGCAGTACTTC	CASSEPPGTASYEQYF
TRBV6-6	TRBJ2-7	-	TGTGCCAGCAGGGAACGAGGCCACACCTACGAGCAGTACTTC	CASRERGHTYEQYF
TRBV5-1	TRBJ2-7	-	TGCGCCAGCAGCTTGTTTGATGGAGCCCCAGCCTCCTACGAGCAGTACTTC	CASSLFDGAPASYEQYF
TRBV2	TRBJ2-7	TRBD2	TGTGCCGGGTCAGGGACTAGCGGGAACCCTACCCGGGGGGAGCAGTACTTC	CAGSGTSGNPTRGEQYF
TRBV5-1	TRBJ2-1	TRBD2	TGCGCCAGCAGCTTGGAAGCGGGGTTGGGGGAGCAGTTCTTC	CASSLEAGLGEQFF
TRBV5-1	TRBJ1-4	TRBD1	TGCGCCAGCAGCCAAGGGGGACAGAATGAAAAACTGTTTTTT	CASSQGGQNEKLFF
TRBV5-8	TRBJ1-4	-	TGTGCCAGCAGCCCGAGGTTATGGCCTCAAGTTAATGAAAAACTGTTTTTT	CASSPRLWPQVNEKLFF
TRBV10-1	TRBJ2-4	-	TGCGCCAGCAGTGAGTCGAATCTCGGTGCAGGCATTCAGTACTTC	CASSESNLGAGIQYF
TRBV6-1	TRBJ2-7	TRBD1	TGTGCCAGCCGACAGGGTAACTCCTACGAGCAGTACTTC	CASRQGNSYEQYF
TRBV30	TRBJ1-2	-	TGTGCCTGGAGTCCAACCGCCTGGAGCTATGGCTACACCTTC	CAWSPTAWSYGYTF
TRBV18	TRBJ1-2	-	TGTGCCAGCTCCCCGAAGGAGCACTATGGCTACACCTTC	CASSPKEHYGYTF
TRBV9	TRBJ2-3	-	TGTGCCAGCAGCGTAGGGACTACCCGGGAGGATACGCAGTATTTT	CASSVGTTREDTQYF
TRBV4-2	TRBJ2-3	TRBD2	TGTGCCAGCAGCCCTCGGACTAGCGAGTTAACAGATACGCAGTATTTT	CASSPRTSELTDTQYF
TRBV9	TRBJ1-1	TRBD1	TGTGCCAGCAGCACCACAGGGGCCCACACTGAAGCTTTCTTT	CASSTTGAHTEAFF
TRBV2	TRBJ1-5	TRBD1	TGTGCCAGCAGGACGGGCAGGGGGCATCAGCCCCAGCATTTT	CASRTGRGHQPQHF
TRBV6-1	TRBJ2-7	-	TGTGCCAGCCCTAGCGAGTCCTACGAGCAGTACTTC	CASPSESYEQYF
TRBV28	TRBJ1-4	-	TGTGCCAGCAGTTTAGCAGCCCCGGGAGTCGAAAAACTGTTTTTT	CASSLAAPGVEKLFF
TRBV6-1	TRBJ1-5	-	TGTGCCAGCACTATCAGGGGAGGCAATCAGCCCCAGCATTTT	CASTIRGGNQPQHF
TRBV7-7	TRBJ1-3	TRBD1	TGTGCCAGCAGTACAGGGGGCTCTGGAAACACCATATATTTT	CASSTGGSGNTIYF
TRBV10-3	TRBJ2-7	-	TGTGCCATCAGTCTTCCCCCACAGGGAAACCTATACGAGCAGTACTTC	CAISLPPQGNLYEQYF
TRBV29-1	TRBJ1-4	-	TGCAGCGCCGGGGGTGGCGAAAAACTGTTTTTT	CSAGGGEKLFF
TRBV28	TRBJ2-7	TRBD1	TGTGCCTGCACCCTGACAGGGGAAGCATACGAGCAGTACTTC	CACTLTGEAYEQYF
TRBV29-1	TRBJ2-1	TRBD2	TGCAGCGTTGAGTCACTAGCGTTGGGGTTGGGTGAGCAGTTCTTC	CSVESLALGLGEQFF
TRBV6-1	TRBJ1-6	TRBD1	TGTGCCAGCAGTGAAGGCGGGACAGGGGGTTCACCCCTCCACTTT	CASSEGGTGGSPLHF
TRBV2	TRBJ1-2	TRBD1	TGTGCCAGCGGTGGACAGGGTTCCGGCTACACCTTC	CASGGQGSGYTF
TRBV7-2	TRBJ2-7	-	TGTGCCAGCAGCCAGGACGGGGTGGGCTACGAGCAGTACTTC	CASSQDGVGYEQYF
TRBV10-1	TRBJ2-7	-	TGCGCCAGCAGTGAGTCGGTACTAGCTGGGTACGAGCAGTACTTC	CASSESVLAGYEQYF
TRBV6-1	TRBJ1-1	TRBD1	TGTGCCAGCAGTGAGAACTGGGACAGGGTGAGAACTGAAGCTTTCTTT	CASSENWDRVRTEAFF
TRBV18	TRBJ2-2	-	TGTGCCAGCGCCGGACAGTGGGACGGCACCGGGGAGCTGTTTTTT	CASAGQWDGTGELFF
TRBV7-9	TRBJ2-7	TRBD1	TGTGCCAGCAGCTCAATCTCACAGGGGTGGGGGTACGAGCAGTACTTC	CASSSISQGWGYEQYF
TRBV30	TRBJ1-5	-	TGTGCCTGGAGCAAACGGGTAGATCAGCCCCAGCATTTT	CAWSKRVDQPQHF
TRBV11-2	TRBJ2-1	TRBD1	TGTGCCAGCAGCTCTTTTAGGGGGCGGGCATCCTACAATGAGCAGTTCTTC	CASSSFRGRASYNEQFF
TRBV5-4	TRBJ2-1	TRBD2	TGTGCCAGCAGCTTGGGGGGACTACCTTCCTACAATGAGCAGTTCTTC	CASSLGGLPSYNEQFF